Presented here are 29 T cell receptor beta chains from one specimen sequenced in a study of radiation and T cells in renal cell carcinoma. Here immunoSEQ multiplex PCR was the method, and the copy in TCRdb shows in-frame clones only, minus some. The data show some 120,000 clones, approximately 80% seen once. The time point: blood 2 weeks post-SBRT. Treatment given: 15 Gy SBRT to primary tumor, nephrectomy 4 weeks later. Specimen: blood, collected from a patient whose treatment included radiotherapy and nephrectomy. These receptors were collected from a woman aged 55-69 years with renal cell carcinoma.

This chain uses TRBV7-9 with TRBJ1-2, with no clear D. This CDR3 has 14 amino acids. Trimming stripped 1 base from V and 3 bases from J, with 9 bases between. Germline CDR1 SEHNR, CDR2 FQNEAQ (reference sequence). CDR3 in DNA: TGTGCCAGCAGCTTAGGTGCCAGCGACTATGGCTACACCTTC. Translation: CASSLGASDYGYTF.

This clone showed up just a few times. The gene calls are TRBV28 and TRBJ1-3, with unresolved D. The germline V gene encodes CDR1 MDHEN and CDR2 SYDVKM. The CDR3 is 14 residues long. V was shortened by 6 bases and J by 0 bases, with 9 bases between the two germline ends. In nucleotides, the CDR3 is TGTGCCAGCAGCCCTTCCTACTCTGGAAACACCATATATTTT. The encoded protein is CASSPSYSGNTIYF.

This chain joins TRBV6-1 and TRBJ1-5; TRBD1 might be the D (5 bases). The germline gives CDR1 MNHNS, CDR2 SASEGT. Trimming shortened V by 2 bases and J by 6 bases, and 8 bases separated the two germline ends. CDR3 length equals 13 residues. CDR3 in amino acids: CASSELGTQPQHF. Here the CDR3 DNA reads TGTGCCAGCAGTGAATTAGGGACTCAGCCCCAGCATTTT.

The V and J genes are TRBV5-4 and TRBJ1-3, with 9 bases fitting TRBD1. J was trimmed by 4 bases and V by 4 bases; bases with no gene match: 3. CDR3 length: 14 amino acids. Germline CDR1 reads SGHNT; CDR2 reads YYREEE (reference sequence). The CDR3 loop is CASSRTGDGNTIYF. The CDR3 region has the DNA TGTGCCAGCAGCCGGACAGGGGACGGAAACACCATATATTTT.

This chain connects TRBV4-1 to TRBJ2-5; D perhaps matches TRBD1 (5 bases). Germline CDR1 and CDR2: MGHRA and YSYEKL. Trimming took off 3 bases at V and 6 bases at J, with 14 bases between the two ends. The CDR3 spans 14 residues. CDR3 protein: CASSHPGLRKTQYF. The CDR3 DNA is TGCGCCAGCAGCCATCCAGGGTTACGGAAGACCCAGTACTTC.

The J gene is TRBJ1-2, the V gene TRBV2, with 7 bases aligning to TRBD1. The CDR3 has 13 amino acids. Trimming took 5 bases from V and 1 from J; bases not matched to a gene: 1. Germline V lookup: CDR1 SNHLY, CDR2 FYNNEI. CDR3 in DNA: TGTGCCAGCAGTACAGGGGATAACTATGGCTACACCTTC. Protein: CASSTGDNYGYTF.

V usage is TRBV5-4 and J usage is TRBJ2-5, with 7 bases aligning to TRBD1. CDR1 and CDR2 (germline): SGHNT, YYREEE (reference sequence). Trimming at V came to 4 bases and at J to 4 bases, leaving 10 bases not matched to a gene. The CDR3 is 15 residues long. The CDR3, as DNA: TGTGCCAGCAGCCTGGGACAGAAACGTGGAGAGACCCAGTACTTC. Amino acid sequence: CASSLGQKRGETQYF. Using reference TRBV5-4 and TRBJ2-5 for the parts outside the CDR3, the full variable domain is ETGVTQSPTHLIKTRGQQVTLRCSSQSGHNTVSWYQQALGQGPQFIFQYYREEENGRGNFPPRFSGLQFPNYSSELNVNALELDDSALYLCASSLGQKRGETQYFGPGTRLLVL.

The table lists this clone with a count of one. This chain connects TRBV4-2 to TRBJ2-2, with D unclear. This CDR3 region has 14 residues. Deletions cut 5 bases from V and 2 bases from J, with 9 bases between. Germline V lookup: CDR1 LGHNA, CDR2 YNFKEQ. CDR3 in amino acids: CASSYAPNTGELFF. Written as DNA, the CDR3 is TGTGCCAGCAGCTACGCCCCCAACACCGGGGAGCTGTTTTTT.

The chain has TRBV2 and TRBJ2-2; D call uncertain. The germline V and J ends were trimmed by 4 bases and 1 base, with 10 bases remaining between them. Germline CDR1 reads SNHLY; CDR2 reads FYNNEI. The CDR3 runs 15 residues. This CDR3 reads CASSGRRLNTGELFF. Written as DNA, the CDR3 is TGTGCCAGCAGTGGGCGGCGGCTGAACACCGGGGAGCTGTTTTTT.

In its sample, this clone was seen a few times. The V call is TRBV2, the J call TRBJ1-1; no clear D. The V end was cut by 8 bases, the J end by 1 base, with 8 bases between. The CDR3 loop spans 12 amino acids. Germline CDR1 reads SNHLY; CDR2 reads FYNNEI. In DNA form, the CDR3 reads TGTGCCAGCGGCGCACAGAACACTGAAGCTTTCTTT. Protein: CASGAQNTEAFF. Combining the CDR3 with reference TRBV2 and TRBJ1-1 gives the whole variable domain EPEVTQTPSHQVTQMGQEVILRCVPISNHLYFYWYRQILGQKVEFLVSFYNNEISEKSEIFDDQFSVERPDGSNFTLKIRSTKLEDSAMYFCASGAQNTEAFFGQGTRLTVV.

This clone was recorded once. This chain joins TRBV4-1 and TRBJ2-1; weak D call: TRBD2 (6 bases). Trimming removed 0 bases at V and 0 bases at J, with 12 bases between. The CDR3 extends over 17 amino acids. Germline loops: CDR1 MGHRA, CDR2 YSYEKL. The CDR3 region has the DNA TGCGCCAGCAGCCAAGACAAGCTGGGGGGCTCCTACAATGAGCAGTTCTTC. It specifies CASSQDKLGGSYNEQFF.

V gene TRBV11-3 combines with J gene TRBJ1-1; D not certain. The V gene's germline CDR1 is SGHNT and CDR2 YENEEA. CDR3 length equals 15 residues. The V end was cut by 5 bases, the J end by 4 bases, with 17 bases between. The CDR3 sequence: CASSLGPTVPTEAFF. The CDR3 DNA is TGTGCCAGCAGCCTTGGACCCACTGTCCCCACTGAAGCTTTCTTT.

The rearrangement joins TRBV19 to TRBJ1-6; 7 nucleotides agree with TRBD1. The trim removed 10 bases at V and 6 bases at J, leaving 6 bases unmatched. CDR3 length equals 13 residues. Germline V gene sequence: CDR1 LNHDA, CDR2 SQIVND (reference sequence). DNA of the CDR3: TGTGCCACACGACAGGGAAGTAATTCACCCCTCCACTTT. Protein sequence: CATRQGSNSPLHF.

The genes are TRBV2 and TRBJ1-2; possible D gene TRBD1, 6 bases. V lost 4 bases, J lost 1 base, and 10 bases lay in between. This CDR3 spans 14 amino acids. Germline CDR1 reads SNHLY; CDR2 reads FYNNEI. CDR3 bases: TGTGCCAGCAGTGGAAGGGGGGGTAACTATGGCTACACCTTC. Amino acid sequence: CASSGRGGNYGYTF.

The gene calls are TRBV28 and TRBJ2-4, with unresolved D. V dropped 3 bases and J dropped 0 bases, with 12 bases sitting between them. The CDR3 has 16 residues. Germline V gene lookup returns CDR1 MDHEN and CDR2 SYDVKM. CDR3: CASSFGGSGAKNIQYF. In nucleotides, the CDR3 is TGTGCCAGCAGTTTTGGTGGGTCTGGAGCCAAAAACATTCAGTACTTC.

This rearrangement joins TRBV6-1 to TRBJ1-5; D ambiguous. The germline CDR1 and CDR2 sequences are MNHNS and SASEGT. Trimming cost V 3 bases and J 3 bases, with 6 bases left between them. The CDR3 loop spans 13 amino acids. DNA of the CDR3: TGTGCCAGCAGTGAGGCCTCCAATCAGCCCCAGCATTTT. It specifies CASSEASNQPQHF.

The CDR3: CATAGGAESTDTQYF. The CDR3 DNA reads TGTGCCACCGCAGGGGGGGCGGAGAGCACAGATACGCAGTATTTT. This rearrangement joins TRBV7-9 to TRBJ2-3; TRBD1 or TRBD2 may be the D gene (7 bases each). The V end lost 10 bases, the J end lost 0 bases, and 17 bases lay between the germline ends. CDR1 is SEHNR, CDR2 FQNEAQ, per germline (reference sequence). The CDR3 spans 15 residues.

This clone was observed a handful of times. The CDR3 region has the DNA TGTGCCAGCAGTACCGCCCAGGGGTCGTTAAATCAGCCCCAGCATTTT. It specifies CASSTAQGSLNQPQHF. The V and J genes are TRBV28 and TRBJ1-5; TRBD1 might be the D (6 bases). This CDR3 has 16 residues. Trimming removed 5 bases from V and 4 bases from J, with 18 bases in between. Germline V gives CDR1 MDHEN, CDR2 SYDVKM.

The chain employs TRBV5-1 and TRBJ2-2, with 8 bases that match TRBD1. CDR3 length: 13 amino acids. The trim removed 7 bases at V and 5 bases at J, leaving 4 bases unmatched. Germline assignment: CDR1 SGHRS and CDR2 YFSETQ. The CDR3 DNA is TGCGCCAGCGCGGACAGGGTTACCGGGGAGCTGTTTTTT. This encodes CASADRVTGELFF. Complete variable domain (other parts from reference TRBV5-1 and TRBJ2-2): KAGVTQTPRYLIKTRGQQVTLSCSPISGHRSVSWYQQTPGQGLQFLFEYFSETQRNKGNFPGRFSGRQFSNSRSEMNVSTLELGDSALYLCASADRVTGELFFGEGSRLTVL.

The chain is built from TRBV9 and TRBJ2-1, with 7 bases that match TRBD2. Unmatched junction bases numbered 5, after V lost 4 bases and J lost 1 base. From germline, CDR1 is SGDLS and CDR2 YYNGEE. CDR3 length: 15 amino acids. CDR3 bases: TGTGCCAGCAGCCCGGCTAGCGGTTCCTACAATGAGCAGTTCTTC. Its protein product is CASSPASGSYNEQFF.

The CDR3 DNA reads as TGTGCCAGCAACCCCCTTACAGGGAACCAAGAGACCCAGTACTTC. Protein sequence: CASNPLTGNQETQYF. The genes are TRBV2 and TRBJ2-5, with a tentative D call TRBD1 (6 bases). Germline V lookup: CDR1 SNHLY, CDR2 FYNNEI. CDR3 length: 15 amino acids. The V and J ends lost 7 bases and 0 bases respectively, with 15 bases between them.

This sequence joins TRBV7-2 and TRBJ1-1; D may be TRBD1 (6 bases). The V gene lost 2 bases and the J gene lost 5 bases, with 18 bases spanning the gap. The CDR3 runs to 16 residues. The germline gives CDR1 SGHTA, CDR2 FQGNSA. CDR3 sequence: CASSLFSLGGGTEAFF. The CDR3 bases are TGTGCCAGCAGCTTATTCTCGTTGGGGGGCGGGACTGAAGCTTTCTTT.

This chain joins TRBV14 and TRBJ2-1, with D perhaps matching TRBD2 (5 bases). Deletions cut 1 base from V and 7 bases from J, with 14 bases between. In germline, CDR1 is SGHDN, CDR2 FVKESK. The CDR3 spans 15 residues. In DNA form, the CDR3 reads TGTGCCAGCAGCCAAGTGGCTGACTACGCGAATGAGCAGTTCTTC. Protein product: CASSQVADYANEQFF.

This chain joins TRBV19 and TRBJ1-2; D is unclear. The CDR3 contains 13 residues. Trimming took 9 bases from V and 6 from J, leaving 17 bases between them. Germline lookup yields CDR1 LNHDA and CDR2 SQIVND (reference sequence). CDR3 coding DNA: TGTGCCAGCACCGAGACATCTCGGGATGGCTACACCTTC. Its protein is CASTETSRDGYTF.

Remarks on this clone: Compared with germline, one end of the junction differs, possibly owing to a read error. V usage is TRBV7-9 and J usage is TRBJ2-4; 9 bases are shared with TRBD1. In germline, CDR1 is SEHNR, CDR2 FQNEAQ (reference sequence). The CDR3 extends over 13 amino acids. The chain's CDR3 is CASSRQGETHGVF. In DNA form, the CDR3 reads TGTGCCAGCAGCCGACAGGGGGAGACTCATGGGGTATTC.

This clone appeared once. V and J are TRBV5-4 and TRBJ2-2, with no clear D. With 0 bases removed from V and 5 bases from J, the gap between germline ends came to 8 bases. The CDR3 covers 14 residues. Germline V gene data show CDR1 as SGHNT and CDR2 as YYREEE (reference sequence). The CDR3 loop reads CASSLELRTGELFF. CDR3 DNA: TGTGCCAGCAGCTTGGAACTGAGAACCGGGGAGCTGTTTTTT.

The V call is TRBV7-9, the J call TRBJ2-7; TRBD2 agrees at 10 bases. The V gene's germline CDR1 is SEHNR and CDR2 FQNEAQ (reference sequence). The V and J ends lost 1 base and 1 base, in that order; junction bases with no gene match: 4. This CDR3 comprises 16 residues. In DNA form, the CDR3 reads TGTGCCAGCAGCTTAGTCGGTAGCGGGAGGTCCTACGAGCAGTACTTC. Translating it yields CASSLVGSGRSYEQYF.

The gene calls are TRBV5-6 and TRBJ2-7; D unresolved. Trimming shortened V by 4 bases and J by 0 bases, and 8 bases separated the two germline ends. CDR3 length equals 13 residues. Germline lookup yields CDR1 SGHDT and CDR2 YYEEEE. The CDR3 region is CASSPQFSYEQYF. The CDR3 nucleotides read TGTGCCAGCAGCCCTCAATTCTCCTACGAGCAGTACTTC.

The J gene is TRBJ2-3, the V gene TRBV28; D assignment may be TRBD1 or TRBD2 (5 bases each). CDR1 and CDR2 (germline): MDHEN, SYDVKM. CDR3 size: 15 residues. The ends were cut back, 7 bases at V and 2 bases at J, with 16 bases in the middle. The CDR3 DNA follows: TGTGCCAGCACCACGGGGCTACATTCCACAGATACGCAGTATTTT. It codes for CASTTGLHSTDTQYF.